These 20 T cell receptor beta chains share one sample of origin, sequenced in a study of PD-1 blockade in classical Hodgkin lymphoma. The assay was immunoSEQ multiplex PCR, and TCRdb's table has in-frame clones only and misses some. The data hold 15,000 to 20,000 clones, with roughly 85% observed a single time. This sample's time point: cycle 4 day 1 (C4D1), after five to seven weeks of nivolumab. In every patient, relapse followed autologous stem cell transplantation, while exposure to brentuximab vedotin differed. Sequences were derived from peripheral blood mononuclear cells (PBMCs), sampled before the fourth cycle of nivolumab. These receptors were collected from a human donor with classical Hodgkin lymphoma.

This clone was recorded only once. This chain uses TRBV14 with TRBJ2-7; D gene ambiguous. There are 13 residues in the CDR3. Germline CDR1 and CDR2: SGHDN and FVKESK. Trimming pared 1 base from V and 5 bases from J, leaving 9 bases between. The CDR3, as DNA: TGTGCCAGCAGCCAAGGGTTAGTCAACGAGCAGTACTTC. Translation gives CASSQGLVNEQYF.

This sequence joins TRBV9 and TRBJ2-2, with 7 bases matching TRBD1. This CDR3 region has 16 residues. CDR1 and CDR2 from the germline V gene are SGDLS and YYNGEE. J was trimmed by 5 bases and V by 0 bases; bases with no gene match: 7. The CDR3 loop reads CASSVGNRGRTGELFF. CDR3 in DNA: TGTGCCAGCAGCGTAGGCAACAGGGGCCGAACCGGGGAGCTGTTTTTT.

The chain couples TRBV2 to TRBJ2-6, with 11 positions matching TRBD1. Germline V gene sequence: CDR1 SNHLY, CDR2 FYNNEI. This CDR3 has 16 residues. V shed 5 bases and J 1 base; nucleotides not matched to a gene: 1. CDR3 sequence reads: CASSWDRGSGANVLTF. In DNA, the CDR3 is TGTGCCAGCAGTTGGGACAGGGGGTCTGGGGCCAACGTCCTGACTTTC.

The genes are TRBV15 and TRBJ1-1; tentatively, D is TRBD1 (5 bases). Trimming took off 0 bases at V and 0 bases at J, with 11 bases between the two ends. The CDR3 spans 16 residues. Germline lookup yields CDR1 LNHNV and CDR2 YYDKDF (reference sequence). Here the CDR3 DNA reads TGTGCCACCAGCAGAGATCCGGGGGTAATGAACACTGAAGCTTTCTTT. This sequence encodes CATSRDPGVMNTEAFF. Together with reference TRBV15 and TRBJ1-1, the CDR3 gives the full variable domain: DAMVIQNPRYQVTQFGKPVTLSCSQTLNHNVMYWYQQKSSQAPKLLFHYYDKDFNNEADTPDNFQSRRPNTSFCFLDIRSPGLGDTAMYLCATSRDPGVMNTEAFFGQGTRLTVV.

The chain is built from TRBV7-9 and TRBJ2-4, with D unclear. The ends were cut back, 1 base at V and 3 bases at J, with 13 bases in the middle. The CDR3 length is 16 residues. Per germline, CDR1 SEHNR and CDR2 FQNEAQ (reference sequence). DNA for the CDR3: TGTGCCAGCAGCTTAGGACCTTACGAAGTCAAAAACATTCAGTACTTC. This sequence encodes CASSLGPYEVKNIQYF.

Concerning this clone itself: This specimen includes other DNA sequences encoding the same CDR3. CDR3 nucleotides: TGCGCCAGCAGCCACTCCCTCAAGGCGAACACTGAAGCTTTCTTT. Protein product: CASSHSLKANTEAFF. This chain joins TRBV4-1 and TRBJ1-1; D is unresolved. V lost 3 bases, J lost 1 base, and 12 bases lay in between. This CDR3 has 15 residues. Germline CDR1 is MGHRA and CDR2 is YSYEKL.

The chain couples TRBV5-1 to TRBJ1-1, with TRBD1 identical over 8 bases. This CDR3 comprises 13 residues. V was pared by 4 bases and J by 4 bases, with 3 bases of the junction left unmatched. Germline values: CDR1 SGHRS, CDR2 YFSETQ. CDR3 in DNA: TGCGCCAGCAGCGTAACAGGGGGCACTGAAGCTTTCTTT. This translates into CASSVTGGTEAFF.

The CDR3 region is CASSSTSGAYEQYF. For the CDR3, the DNA is TGTGCCAGCAGCTCCACTAGCGGGGCCTACGAGCAGTACTTC. The rearrangement uses TRBV11-1 and TRBJ2-7, with 10 positions matching TRBD2. CDR3 length: 14 amino acids. V lost 4 bases, J lost 2 bases, and 2 bases stayed unmatched. Per germline, CDR1 SGHAT and CDR2 FQDESV (reference sequence).

The chain carries TRBV5-1 and TRBJ2-3; possibly TRBD1 for D (5 bases). CDR1 SGHRS and CDR2 YFSETQ come from the germline V gene. The CDR3 loop spans 14 amino acids. The V gene lost 3 bases and the J gene lost 2 bases, with 10 bases spanning the gap. In DNA, the CDR3 is TGCGCCAGCAGCTCGACAGTAAACACAGATACGCAGTATTTT. This gives the protein CASSSTVNTDTQYF.

The J gene is TRBJ1-1, the V gene TRBV6-1; D ambiguous. The CDR3 length is 14 residues. Germline V gene sequence: CDR1 MNHNS, CDR2 SASEGT. V was cut by 6 bases and J by 2 bases, with 13 bases left in between. The CDR3 DNA follows: TGTGCCAGCAGACGGGATTGGGGTAACACTGAAGCTTTCTTT. The encoded protein is CASRRDWGNTEAFF.

This chain uses TRBV6-6 with TRBJ1-2, with TRBD1 identical over 7 bases. This CDR3 spans 15 amino acids. With V trimmed by 6 bases and J by 2 bases, 9 bases remained unmatched. The germline CDR1 and CDR2 sequences are MNHNY and SVGAGI (reference sequence). The CDR3 sequence is CASRLTGQVNYGYTF. The CDR3, as DNA: TGTGCCAGCAGACTAACCGGACAGGTGAACTATGGCTACACCTTC.

This chain joins TRBV18 and TRBJ1-1, with D possibly TRBD1 on 5 matching bases. Looked up from germline, CDR1 is KGHSH and CDR2 is LQKENI. The CDR3 runs 13 residues. V shed 6 bases and J shed 3 bases, with 11 bases lying between them. The CDR3 spells CASSALGDTEAFF. In nucleotides, the CDR3 is TGTGCCAGCTCCGCGTTAGGGGACACTGAAGCTTTCTTT. The entire variable domain, with the rest obtained from reference TRBV18 and TRBJ1-1, is as follows: NAGVMQNPRHLVRRRGQEARLRCSPMKGHSHVYWYRQLPEEGLKFMVYLQKENIIDESGMPKERFSAEFPKEGPSILRIQQVVRGDSAAYFCASSALGDTEAFFGQGTRLTVV.

The genes are TRBV7-9 and TRBJ1-3, with D unclear. CDR1 and CDR2 (germline): SEHNR, FQNEAQ (reference sequence). V lost 6 bases and J lost 0, with 15 bases in between. CDR3 size: 16 residues. DNA for the CDR3: TGTGCCAGCAGTCGAGAGACACCGAGCTCTGGAAACACCATATATTTT. This codes for CASSRETPSSGNTIYF.

The rearrangement joins TRBV10-1 to TRBJ1-5; no clear D gene. Germline loops: CDR1 WNHNN, CDR2 SYGVQD (reference sequence). This CDR3 spans 13 amino acids. Trimming removed 0 bases from V and 7 bases from J, with 7 bases in between. The CDR3 protein is CASSESEKQPQHF. CDR3 DNA: TGCGCCAGCAGTGAGTCGGAAAAACAGCCCCAGCATTTT.

V and J are TRBV29-1 and TRBJ1-2; maybe TRBD1 (5 bases). CDR1 is SQVTM, CDR2 ANQGSEA, per germline. V lost 7 bases to trimming and J lost 0 bases, with 9 bases between them. The CDR3 extends over 12 amino acids. CDR3 bases: TGCAGCGCCACGACAGCTAACTATGGCTACACCTTC. Protein sequence: CSATTANYGYTF.

This clone was seen just once. V is TRBV5-1 and J is TRBJ2-5, with TRBD2 identical over 8 bases. With V trimmed by 4 bases and J by 4 bases, 9 bases remained unmatched. The CDR3 contains 15 residues. Germline CDR1 and CDR2: SGHRS and YFSETQ. The CDR3 protein is CASSPPGGPRETQYF. In DNA, the CDR3 is TGCGCCAGCAGCCCACCGGGGGGGCCTCGAGAGACCCAGTACTTC.

The rearrangement joins TRBV6-6 to TRBJ1-2; D uncertain. Germline CDR1 reads MNHNY; CDR2 reads SVGAGI (reference sequence). CDR3 length: 11 amino acids. V was clipped by 6 bases and J by 5 bases, with 7 bases between them. As DNA, the CDR3 is TGTGCCAGCAGGGACCAGTATGGCTACACCTTC. Translating gives CASRDQYGYTF.

The chain has TRBV9 and TRBJ2-3, with D unresolved. V gave up 0 bases and J gave up 2 bases, with 10 bases separating them. The germline CDR1 and CDR2 sequences are SGDLS and YYNGEE. This CDR3 contains 15 residues. In DNA form, the CDR3 reads TGTGCCAGCAGCGTAGAGTGGCAGCCCACAGATACGCAGTATTTT. It specifies CASSVEWQPTDTQYF.

This chain links TRBV9 with TRBJ1-1, with TRBD1 identical over 10 bases. The CDR3 sequence is 15 residues long. With 5 bases clipped from V and 4 bases from J, the junction kept 8 bases outside the gene matches. Germline V CDR1 and CDR2: SGDLS, YYNGEE. The DNA for the CDR3 is TGTGCCAGCAGTCTAAGAGGGGACAGGGGCACTGAAGCTTTCTTT. Protein: CASSLRGDRGTEAFF.

J is TRBJ1-5 and V is TRBV6-5; tentatively, D is TRBD1 (6 bases). The germline V and J ends were trimmed by 6 bases and 2 bases, with 14 bases remaining between them. This CDR3 spans 15 amino acids. From germline, CDR1 is MNHEY and CDR2 SVGAGI. Here the CDR3 reads CASSPPGGGNQPQHF. The CDR3 DNA is TGTGCCAGCAGCCCCCCTGGGGGCGGCAATCAGCCCCAGCATTTT.